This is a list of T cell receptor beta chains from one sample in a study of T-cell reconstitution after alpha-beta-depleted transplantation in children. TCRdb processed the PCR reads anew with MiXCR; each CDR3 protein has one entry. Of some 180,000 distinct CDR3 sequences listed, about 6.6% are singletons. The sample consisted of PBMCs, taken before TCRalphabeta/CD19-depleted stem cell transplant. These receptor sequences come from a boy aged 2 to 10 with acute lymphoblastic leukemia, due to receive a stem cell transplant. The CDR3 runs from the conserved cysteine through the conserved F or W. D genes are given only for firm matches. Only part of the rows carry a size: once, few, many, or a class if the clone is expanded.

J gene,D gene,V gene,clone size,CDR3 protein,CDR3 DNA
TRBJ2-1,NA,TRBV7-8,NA,CASSLFSGSYNEQFF,TGTGCCAGCAGCTTATTTAGCGGCTCCTACAATGAGCAGTTCTTC
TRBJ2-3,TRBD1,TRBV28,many,CASSLVQGDTDTQYF,TGTGCCAGCAGTTTGGTACAGGGGGACACAGATACGCAGTATTTT
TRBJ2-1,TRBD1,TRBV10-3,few,CAVAPQGSYNEQFF,TGTGCCGTTGCCCCACAGGGGTCTTACAATGAGCAGTTCTTC
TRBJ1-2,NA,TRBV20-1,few,CSAQTTSNYGYTF,TGCAGTGCCCAGACCACCTCTAACTATGGCTACACCTTC
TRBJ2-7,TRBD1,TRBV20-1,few,CSARLQGLEQYF,TGCAGTGCTAGGCTACAGGGGCTCGAGCAGTACTTC
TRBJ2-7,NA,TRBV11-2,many,CASSLGGLTYEQYF,TGTGCCAGCAGCTTAGGGGGGCTTACCTACGAGCAGTACTTC
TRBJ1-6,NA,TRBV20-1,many,CSARSGLNSPLHF,TGCAGTGCTAGATCCGGACTCAATTCACCCCTCCACTTT
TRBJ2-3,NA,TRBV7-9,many,CASSITDTQYF,TGTGCCAGCAGCATAACAGATACGCAGTATTTT
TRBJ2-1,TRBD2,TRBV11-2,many,CASSLGLAGGSDEQFF,TGTGCCAGCAGCTTAGGACTAGCGGGAGGGTCCGATGAGCAGTTCTTC
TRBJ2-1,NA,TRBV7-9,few,CASKYEGSSYNEQFF,TGTGCCAGCAAGTATGAAGGCTCCTCCTACAATGAGCAGTTCTTC